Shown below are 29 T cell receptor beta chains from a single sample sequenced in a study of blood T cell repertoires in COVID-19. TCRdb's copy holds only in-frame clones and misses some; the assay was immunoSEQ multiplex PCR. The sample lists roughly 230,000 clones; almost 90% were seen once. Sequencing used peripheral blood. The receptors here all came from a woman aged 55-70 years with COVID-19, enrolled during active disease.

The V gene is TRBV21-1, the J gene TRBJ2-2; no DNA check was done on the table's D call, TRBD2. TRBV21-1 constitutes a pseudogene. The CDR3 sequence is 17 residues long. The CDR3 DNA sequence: TGTGCCGCTAAGCGACCTAGCGGGGGCAGGGCAACCGGGGAGCTGTTTTTT. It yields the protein CAAKRPSGGRATGELFF.

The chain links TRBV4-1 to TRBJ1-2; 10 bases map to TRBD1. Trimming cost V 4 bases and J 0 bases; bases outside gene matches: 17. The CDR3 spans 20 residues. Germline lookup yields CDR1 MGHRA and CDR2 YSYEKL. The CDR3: CASSPTKDRGLRIPNYGYTF. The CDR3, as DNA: TGCGCCAGCAGCCCAACTAAGGACAGGGGGTTGAGGATTCCTAACTATGGCTACACCTTC.

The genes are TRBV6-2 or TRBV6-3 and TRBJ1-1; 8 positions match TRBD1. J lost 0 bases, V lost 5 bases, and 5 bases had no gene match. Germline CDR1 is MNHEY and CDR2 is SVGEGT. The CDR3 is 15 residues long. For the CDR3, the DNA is TGTGCCAGCAGTGGACGGACAGGGCTGAACACTGAAGCTTTCTTT. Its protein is CASSGRTGLNTEAFF.

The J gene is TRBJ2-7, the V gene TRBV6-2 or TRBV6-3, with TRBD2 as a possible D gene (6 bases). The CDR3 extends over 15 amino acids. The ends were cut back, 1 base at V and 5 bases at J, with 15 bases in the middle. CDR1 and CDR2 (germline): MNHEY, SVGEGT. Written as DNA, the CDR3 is TGTGCCAGCAGTTACTGGCGGGAAGTCTCTCACGAGCAGTACTTC. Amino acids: CASSYWREVSHEQYF.

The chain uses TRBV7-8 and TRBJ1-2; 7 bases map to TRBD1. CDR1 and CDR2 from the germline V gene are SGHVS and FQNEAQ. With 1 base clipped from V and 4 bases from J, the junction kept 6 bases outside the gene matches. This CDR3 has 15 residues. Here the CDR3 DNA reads TGTGCCAGCAGCTTAGTAGTGACAGGGAGCTATGGCTACACCTTC. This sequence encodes CASSLVVTGSYGYTF.

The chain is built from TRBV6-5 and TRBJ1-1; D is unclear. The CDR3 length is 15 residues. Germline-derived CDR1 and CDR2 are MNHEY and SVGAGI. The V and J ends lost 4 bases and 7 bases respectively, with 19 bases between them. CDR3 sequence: CASSFESPRGGEAFF. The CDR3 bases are TGTGCCAGCAGTTTTGAAAGCCCCCGAGGCGGTGAAGCTTTCTTT.

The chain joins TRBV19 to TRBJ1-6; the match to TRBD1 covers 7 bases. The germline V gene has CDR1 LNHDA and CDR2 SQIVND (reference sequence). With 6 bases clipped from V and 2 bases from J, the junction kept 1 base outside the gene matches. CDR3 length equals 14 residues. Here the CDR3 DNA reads TGTGCCAGTAGAAGGGGGCCCTATAATTCACCCCTCCACTTT. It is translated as CASRRGPYNSPLHF.

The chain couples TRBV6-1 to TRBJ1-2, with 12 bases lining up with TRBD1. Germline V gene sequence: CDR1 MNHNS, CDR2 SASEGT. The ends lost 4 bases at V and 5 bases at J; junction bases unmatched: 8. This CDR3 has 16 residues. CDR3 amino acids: CASSVGTGGAGYGYTF. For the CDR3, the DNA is TGTGCCAGCAGTGTAGGGACAGGGGGCGCTGGATATGGCTACACCTTC.

The chain's CDR3 is CASNGGQVNTEAFF. In DNA, the CDR3 is TGTGCCAGCAATGGGGGACAGGTGAACACTGAAGCTTTCTTT. The chain carries TRBV2 and TRBJ1-1, with 8 bases fitting TRBD1. The CDR3 totals 14 residues. J was trimmed by 0 bases and V by 7 bases; bases with no gene match: 4. In germline, CDR1 is SNHLY, CDR2 FYNNEI.

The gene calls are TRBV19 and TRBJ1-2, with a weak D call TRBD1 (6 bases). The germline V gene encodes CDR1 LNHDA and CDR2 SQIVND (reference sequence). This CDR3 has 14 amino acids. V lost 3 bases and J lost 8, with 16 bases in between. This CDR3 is CASSMSGRGFGYTF. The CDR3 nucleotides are TGTGCCAGTAGTATGAGCGGCAGGGGATTCGGCTACACCTTC.

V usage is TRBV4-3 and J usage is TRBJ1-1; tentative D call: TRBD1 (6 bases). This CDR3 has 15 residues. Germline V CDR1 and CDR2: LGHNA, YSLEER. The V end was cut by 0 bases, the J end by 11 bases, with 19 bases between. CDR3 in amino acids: CASSQDPVLRGRAFF. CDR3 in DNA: TGCGCCAGCAGCCAAGACCCGGTCCTCAGGGGACGCGCTTTCTTT.

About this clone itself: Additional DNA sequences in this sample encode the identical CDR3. This chain's CDR3 is CASSFGQGATQPQHF. In DNA, the CDR3 is TGTGCCAGCAGCTTCGGACAGGGAGCTACTCAGCCCCAGCATTTT. The rearrangement uses TRBV7-9 and TRBJ1-5, with 8 bases lining up with TRBD1. CDR3 length: 15 amino acids. Losses at the gene ends were 3 bases for V and 6 bases for J; bases not matched to a gene: 7. CDR1 and CDR2 (germline): SEHNR, FQNEAQ (reference sequence).

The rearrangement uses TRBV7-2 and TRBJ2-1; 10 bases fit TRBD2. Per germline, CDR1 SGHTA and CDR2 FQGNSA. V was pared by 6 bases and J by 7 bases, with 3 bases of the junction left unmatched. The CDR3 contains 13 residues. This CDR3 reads CASRAGGRNEQFF. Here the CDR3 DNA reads TGTGCCAGCAGAGCGGGGGGGCGGAATGAGCAGTTCTTC.

CDR3 residues: CASSWDKGYGYTF. The CDR3 bases are TGCGCCAGCAGCTGGGACAAAGGCTATGGCTACACCTTC. V and J are TRBV5-1 and TRBJ1-2, with D possibly TRBD1 on 6 matching bases. CDR1 and CDR2 (germline): SGHRS, YFSETQ. The CDR3 spans 13 residues. The V gene lost 3 bases and the J gene lost 4 bases, with 10 bases spanning the gap.

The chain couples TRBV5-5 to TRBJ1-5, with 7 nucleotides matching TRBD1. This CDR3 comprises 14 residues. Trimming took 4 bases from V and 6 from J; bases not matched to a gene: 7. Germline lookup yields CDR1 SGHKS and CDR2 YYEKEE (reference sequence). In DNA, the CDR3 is TGTGCCAGCAGCCGAGGGACAGCCACTCAGCCCCAGCATTTT. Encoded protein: CASSRGTATQPQHF.

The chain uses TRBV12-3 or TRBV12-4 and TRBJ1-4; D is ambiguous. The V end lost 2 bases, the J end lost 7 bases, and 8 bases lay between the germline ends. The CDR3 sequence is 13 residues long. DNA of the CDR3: TGTGCCAGCAGTTTATGGGAGGGTGAAAAACTGTTTTTT. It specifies CASSLWEGEKLFF.

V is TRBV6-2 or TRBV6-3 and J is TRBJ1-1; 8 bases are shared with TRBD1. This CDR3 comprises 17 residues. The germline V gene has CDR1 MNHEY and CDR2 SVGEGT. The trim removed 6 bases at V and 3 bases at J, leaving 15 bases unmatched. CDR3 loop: CASSPPVAGGRDTEAFF. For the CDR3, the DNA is TGTGCCAGCAGCCCTCCCGTGGCAGGGGGCCGCGACACTGAAGCTTTCTTT.

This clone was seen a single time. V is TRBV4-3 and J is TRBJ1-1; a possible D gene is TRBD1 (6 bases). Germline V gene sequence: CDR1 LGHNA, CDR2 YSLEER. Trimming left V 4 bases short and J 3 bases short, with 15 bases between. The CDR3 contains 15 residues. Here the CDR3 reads CASSPGTRRHTEAFF. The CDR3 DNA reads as TGCGCCAGCAGCCCGGGGACAAGGAGACACACTGAAGCTTTCTTT.

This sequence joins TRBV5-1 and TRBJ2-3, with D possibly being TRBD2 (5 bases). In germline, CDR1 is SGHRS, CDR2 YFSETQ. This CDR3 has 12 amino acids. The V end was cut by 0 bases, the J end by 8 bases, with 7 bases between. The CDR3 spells CASSLERGTQYF. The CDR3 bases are TGCGCCAGCAGCTTGGAACGGGGTACGCAGTATTTT.

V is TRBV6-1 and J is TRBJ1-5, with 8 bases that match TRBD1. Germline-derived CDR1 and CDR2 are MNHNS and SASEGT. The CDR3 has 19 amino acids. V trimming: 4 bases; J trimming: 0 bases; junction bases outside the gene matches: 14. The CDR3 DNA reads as TGTGCCAGCAGTGCCACAACGGACAGGGACTTCTATAGCAATCAGCCCCAGCATTTT. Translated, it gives CASSATTDRDFYSNQPQHF.

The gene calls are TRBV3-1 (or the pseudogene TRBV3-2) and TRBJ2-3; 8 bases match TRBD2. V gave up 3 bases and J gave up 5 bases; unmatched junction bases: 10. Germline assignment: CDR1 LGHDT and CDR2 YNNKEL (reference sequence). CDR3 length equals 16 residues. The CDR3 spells CASSQIFGGARDTQYF. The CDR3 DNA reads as TGTGCCAGCAGCCAGATATTCGGGGGGGCGAGAGATACGCAGTATTTT.

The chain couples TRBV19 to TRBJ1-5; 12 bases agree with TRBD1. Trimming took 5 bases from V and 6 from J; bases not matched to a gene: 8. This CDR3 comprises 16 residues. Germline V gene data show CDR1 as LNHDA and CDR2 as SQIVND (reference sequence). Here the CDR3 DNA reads TGTGCCAGTAGTGCCGGGACAGGGGGCGGGGGTCAGCCCCAGCATTTT. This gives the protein CASSAGTGGGGQPQHF.

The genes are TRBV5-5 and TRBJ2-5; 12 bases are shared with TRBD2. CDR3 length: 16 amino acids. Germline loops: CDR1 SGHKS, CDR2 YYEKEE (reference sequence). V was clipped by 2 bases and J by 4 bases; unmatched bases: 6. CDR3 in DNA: TGTGCCAGCAGCTTCCTAGCGGGGGGGTTGCTAGAGACCCAGTACTTC. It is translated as CASSFLAGGLLETQYF.

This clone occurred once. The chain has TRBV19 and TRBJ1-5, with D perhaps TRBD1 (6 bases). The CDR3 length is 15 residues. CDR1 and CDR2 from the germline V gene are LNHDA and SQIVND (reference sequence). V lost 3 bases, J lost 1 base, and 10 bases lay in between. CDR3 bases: TGTGCCAGTAGTATGCACAGGGAAAGCAATCAGCCCCAGCATTTT. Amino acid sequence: CASSMHRESNQPQHF.

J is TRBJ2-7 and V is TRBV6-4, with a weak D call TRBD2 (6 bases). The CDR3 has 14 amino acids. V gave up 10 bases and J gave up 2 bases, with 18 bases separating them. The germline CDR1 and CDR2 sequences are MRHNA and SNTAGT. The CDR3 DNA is TGTGCCACCCGGCGGGACTCAGGTCCCTACGAGCAGTACTTC. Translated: CATRRDSGPYEQYF.

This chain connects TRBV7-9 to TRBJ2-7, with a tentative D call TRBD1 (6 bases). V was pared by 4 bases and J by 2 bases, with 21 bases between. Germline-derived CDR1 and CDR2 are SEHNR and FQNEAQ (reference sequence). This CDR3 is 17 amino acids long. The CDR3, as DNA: TGTGCCAGCAGCTCAGACTACCCGGGACGGGACACCTACGAGCAGTACTTC. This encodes CASSSDYPGRDTYEQYF. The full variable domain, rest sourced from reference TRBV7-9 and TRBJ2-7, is DTGVSQNPRHKITKRGQNVTFRCDPISEHNRLYWYRQTLGQGPEFLTYFQNEAQLEKSRLLSDRFSAERPKGSFSTLEIQRTEQGDSAMYLCASSSDYPGRDTYEQYFGPGTRLTVT.

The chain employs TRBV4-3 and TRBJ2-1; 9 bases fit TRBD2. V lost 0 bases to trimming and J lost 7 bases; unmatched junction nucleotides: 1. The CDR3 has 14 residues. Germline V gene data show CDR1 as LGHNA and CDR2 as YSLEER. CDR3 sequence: CASSQDGLANEQFF. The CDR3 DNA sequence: TGCGCCAGCAGCCAAGACGGACTAGCGAATGAGCAGTTCTTC.

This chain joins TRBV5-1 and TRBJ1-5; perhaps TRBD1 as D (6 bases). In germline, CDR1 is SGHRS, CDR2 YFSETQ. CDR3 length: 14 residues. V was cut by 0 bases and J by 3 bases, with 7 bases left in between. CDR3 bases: TGCGCCAGCAGCTTGGGGGACACCAATCAGCCCCAGCATTTT. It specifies CASSLGDTNQPQHF.

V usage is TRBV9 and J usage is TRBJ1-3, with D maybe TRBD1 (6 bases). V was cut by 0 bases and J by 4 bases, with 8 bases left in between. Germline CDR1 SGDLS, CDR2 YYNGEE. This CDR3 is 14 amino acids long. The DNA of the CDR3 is TGTGCCAGCAGCGTAGACAGGGTGGGAAACACCATATATTTT. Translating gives CASSVDRVGNTIYF.